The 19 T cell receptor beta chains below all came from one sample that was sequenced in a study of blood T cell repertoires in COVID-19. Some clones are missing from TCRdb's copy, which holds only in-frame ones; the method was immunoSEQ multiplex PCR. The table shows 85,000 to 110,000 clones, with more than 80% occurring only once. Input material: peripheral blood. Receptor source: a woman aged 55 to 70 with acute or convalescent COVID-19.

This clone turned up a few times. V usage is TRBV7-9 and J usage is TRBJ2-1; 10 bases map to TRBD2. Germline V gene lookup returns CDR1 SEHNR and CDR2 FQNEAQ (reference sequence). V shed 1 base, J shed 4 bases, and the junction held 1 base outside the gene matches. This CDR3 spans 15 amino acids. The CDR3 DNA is TGTGCCAGCAGCTTAGTTAGCGGGGGGTACAATGAGCAGTTCTTC. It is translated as CASSLVSGGYNEQFF.

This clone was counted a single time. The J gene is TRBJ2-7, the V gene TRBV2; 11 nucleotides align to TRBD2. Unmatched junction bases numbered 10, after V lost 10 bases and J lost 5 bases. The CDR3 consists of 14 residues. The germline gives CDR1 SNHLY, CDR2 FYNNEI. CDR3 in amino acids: CATRIAGGPHEQYV. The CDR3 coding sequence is TGTGCCACCCGAATAGCGGGAGGGCCCCACGAGCAGTACGTC.

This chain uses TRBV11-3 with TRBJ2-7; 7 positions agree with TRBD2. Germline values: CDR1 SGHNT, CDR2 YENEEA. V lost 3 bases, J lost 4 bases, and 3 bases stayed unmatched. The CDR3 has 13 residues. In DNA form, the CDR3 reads TGTGCCAGCAGCTTGACTAGCAATTACGAGCAGTACGTC. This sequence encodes CASSLTSNYEQYV.

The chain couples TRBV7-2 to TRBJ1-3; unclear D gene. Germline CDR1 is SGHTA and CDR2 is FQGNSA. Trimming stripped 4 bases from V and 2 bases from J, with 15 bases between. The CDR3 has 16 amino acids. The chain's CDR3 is CASSSVGRVPGNTIYF. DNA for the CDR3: TGTGCCAGCAGCTCCGTGGGTCGGGTCCCTGGAAACACCATATATTTT.

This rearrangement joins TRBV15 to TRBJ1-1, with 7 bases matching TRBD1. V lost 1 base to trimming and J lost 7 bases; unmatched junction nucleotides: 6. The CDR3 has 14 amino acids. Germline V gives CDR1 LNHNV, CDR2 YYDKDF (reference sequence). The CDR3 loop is CATSRGGTAFEAFF. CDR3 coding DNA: TGTGCCACCAGCAGAGGAGGGACAGCTTTTGAAGCTTTCTTT.

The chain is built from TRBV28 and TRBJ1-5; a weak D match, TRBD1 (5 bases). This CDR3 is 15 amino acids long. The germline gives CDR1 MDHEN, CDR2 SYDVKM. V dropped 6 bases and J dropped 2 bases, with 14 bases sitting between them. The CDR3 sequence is CASSPPGGGNQPQHF. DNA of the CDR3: TGTGCCAGCAGCCCCCCGGGGGGTGGCAATCAGCCCCAGCATTTT.

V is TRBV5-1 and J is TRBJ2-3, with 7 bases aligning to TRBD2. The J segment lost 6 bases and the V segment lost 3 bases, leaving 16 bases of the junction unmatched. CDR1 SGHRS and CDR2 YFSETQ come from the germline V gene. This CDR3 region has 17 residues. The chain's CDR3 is CASSSSLGGTRTDTQYF. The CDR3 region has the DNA TGCGCCAGCAGCTCCTCCCTGGGGGGGACCCGAACGGATACGCAGTATTTT. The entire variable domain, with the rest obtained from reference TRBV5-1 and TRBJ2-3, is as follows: KAGVTQTPRYLIKTRGQQVTLSCSPISGHRSVSWYQQTPGQGLQFLFEYFSETQRNKGNFPGRFSGRQFSNSRSEMNVSTLELGDSALYLCASSSSLGGTRTDTQYFGPGTRLTVL.

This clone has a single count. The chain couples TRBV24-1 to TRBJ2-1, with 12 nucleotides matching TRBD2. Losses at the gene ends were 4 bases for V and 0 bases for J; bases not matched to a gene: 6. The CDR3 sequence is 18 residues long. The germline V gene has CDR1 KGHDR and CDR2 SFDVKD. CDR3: CATSDRTSGTGSYNEQFF. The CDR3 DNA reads TGTGCCACCAGTGACCGGACTAGCGGGACCGGCTCCTACAATGAGCAGTTCTTC.

The CDR3 sequence: CASSEGTGGITGELFF. Written as DNA, the CDR3 is TGCGCCAGCAGCGAGGGGACAGGGGGCATCACCGGGGAGCTGTTTTTT. This chain links TRBV5-1 with TRBJ2-2; TRBD1 matches 12 bases. The V segment lost 4 bases and the J segment 4 bases; nucleotides outside the gene matches: 5. Germline CDR1 reads SGHRS; CDR2 reads YFSETQ. The CDR3 is 16 amino acids.

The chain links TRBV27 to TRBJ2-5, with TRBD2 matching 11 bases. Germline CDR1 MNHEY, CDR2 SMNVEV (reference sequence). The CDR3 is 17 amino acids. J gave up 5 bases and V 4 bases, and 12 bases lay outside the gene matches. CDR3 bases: TGTGCCAGCAGTTCACTAGCGGGAGAGCGAGATGGTGAGACCCAGTACTTC. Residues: CASSSLAGERDGETQYF.

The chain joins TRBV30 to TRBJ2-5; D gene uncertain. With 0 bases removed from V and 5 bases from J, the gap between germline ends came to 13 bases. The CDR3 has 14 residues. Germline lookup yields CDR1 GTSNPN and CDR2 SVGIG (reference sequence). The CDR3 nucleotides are TGTGCCTGGAGTGTATTGCCTAACTCGGAGACCCAGTACTTC. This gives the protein CAWSVLPNSETQYF.

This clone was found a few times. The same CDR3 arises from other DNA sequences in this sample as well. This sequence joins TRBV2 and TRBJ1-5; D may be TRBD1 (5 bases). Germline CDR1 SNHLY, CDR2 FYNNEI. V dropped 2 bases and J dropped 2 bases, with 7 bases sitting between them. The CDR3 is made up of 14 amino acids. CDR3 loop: CASSEQGGNQPQHF. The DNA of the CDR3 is TGTGCCAGCAGTGAACAGGGTGGCAATCAGCCCCAGCATTTT.

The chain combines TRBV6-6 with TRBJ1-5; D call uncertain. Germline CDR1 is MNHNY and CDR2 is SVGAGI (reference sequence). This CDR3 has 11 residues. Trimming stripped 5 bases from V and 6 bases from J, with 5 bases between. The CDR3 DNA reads TGTGCCAGCAGTCACGGTCAGCCCCAGCATTTT. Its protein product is CASSHGQPQHF.

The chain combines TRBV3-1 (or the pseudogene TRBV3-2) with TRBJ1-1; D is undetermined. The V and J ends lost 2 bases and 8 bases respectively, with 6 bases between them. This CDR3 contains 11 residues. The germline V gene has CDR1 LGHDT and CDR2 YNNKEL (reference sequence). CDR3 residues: CASSQMEEAFF. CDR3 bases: TGTGCCAGCAGCCAAATGGAGGAAGCTTTCTTT.

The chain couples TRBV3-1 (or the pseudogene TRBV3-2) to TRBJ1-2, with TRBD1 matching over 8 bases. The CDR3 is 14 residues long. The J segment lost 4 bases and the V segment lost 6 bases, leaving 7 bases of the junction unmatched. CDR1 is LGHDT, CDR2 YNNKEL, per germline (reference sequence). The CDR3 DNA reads TGTGCCAGCAGGTCCGGGGGACAGGTCTATGGCTACACCTTC. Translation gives CASRSGGQVYGYTF.

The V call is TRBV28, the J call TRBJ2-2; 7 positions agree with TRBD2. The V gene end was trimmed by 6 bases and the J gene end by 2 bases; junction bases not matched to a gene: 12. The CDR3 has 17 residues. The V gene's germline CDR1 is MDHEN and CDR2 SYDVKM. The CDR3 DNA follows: TGTGCCAGCAGGCAGCCGGGACTACATATAAACACCGGGGAGCTGTTTTTT. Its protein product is CASRQPGLHINTGELFF.

CDR3 region: CASSPAPPGANVLTF. CDR3 bases: TGTGCCAGCTCTCCCGCGCCCCCTGGGGCCAACGTCCTGACTTTC. V gene TRBV18 combines with J gene TRBJ2-6; D call uncertain. V was cut by 6 bases and J by 2 bases, with 11 bases left in between. CDR1 and CDR2 from the germline V gene are KGHSH and LQKENI. The CDR3 sequence is 15 residues long. Drawing the rest from reference TRBV18 and TRBJ2-6, the complete variable domain is NAGVMQNPRHLVRRRGQEARLRCSPMKGHSHVYWYRQLPEEGLKFMVYLQKENIIDESGMPKERFSAEFPKEGPSILRIQQVVRGDSAAYFCASSPAPPGANVLTFGAGSRLTVL.

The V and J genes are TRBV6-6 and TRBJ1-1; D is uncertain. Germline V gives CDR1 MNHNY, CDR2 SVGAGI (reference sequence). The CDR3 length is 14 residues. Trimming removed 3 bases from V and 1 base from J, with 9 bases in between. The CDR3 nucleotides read TGTGCCAGCAGTTATCAGGAGGGGAACACTGAAGCTTTCTTT. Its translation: CASSYQEGNTEAFF.

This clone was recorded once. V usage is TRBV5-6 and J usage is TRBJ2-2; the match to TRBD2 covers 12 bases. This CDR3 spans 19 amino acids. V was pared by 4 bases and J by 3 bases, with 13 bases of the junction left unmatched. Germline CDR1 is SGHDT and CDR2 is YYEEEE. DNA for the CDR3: TGTGCCAGCAGCCCCGGTGTACTAGCGGGAGGACTCGACACCGGGGAGCTGTTTTTT. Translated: CASSPGVLAGGLDTGELFF.